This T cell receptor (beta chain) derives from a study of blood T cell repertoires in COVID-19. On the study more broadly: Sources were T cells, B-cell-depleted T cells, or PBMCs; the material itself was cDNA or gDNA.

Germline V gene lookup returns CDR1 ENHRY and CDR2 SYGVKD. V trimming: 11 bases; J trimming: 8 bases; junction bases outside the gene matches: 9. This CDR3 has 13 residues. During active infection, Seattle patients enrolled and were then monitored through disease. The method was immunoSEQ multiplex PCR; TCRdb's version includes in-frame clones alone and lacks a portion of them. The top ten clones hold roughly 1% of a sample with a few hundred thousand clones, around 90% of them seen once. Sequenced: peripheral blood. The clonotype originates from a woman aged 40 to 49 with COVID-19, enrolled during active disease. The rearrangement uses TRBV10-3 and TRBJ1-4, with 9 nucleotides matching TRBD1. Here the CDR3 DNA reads TGTGCCGGTTCCCCTGGACAGGGGGAAAAACTGTTTTTT. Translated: CAGSPGQGEKLFF.